These 20 T cell receptor beta chains were all obtained from the same sample, sequenced in a study of blood T cell repertoires in COVID-19. Measured with immunoSEQ multiplex PCR; TCRdb has only the in-frame clones, and not every one. The data hold about 440,000 clones, with less than 95% observed a single time. Sequencing was carried out using PBMCs or T cells enriched from blood (not recorded which). The receptors were gathered from a man between 18 and 29 years old who had recovered from COVID-19.

V usage is TRBV11-2 and J usage is TRBJ2-3; 7 bases agree with TRBD2. Unmatched junction bases numbered 20, after V lost 1 base and J lost 13 bases. Germline-derived CDR1 and CDR2 are SGHAT and FQNNGV. CDR3 size: 17 residues. The CDR3 nucleotides read TGTGCCAGCAGCTTAGGAGGGGTTCAGTGGGCGGGCCGGGGGGAGTATTTT. Protein sequence: CASSLGGVQWAGRGEYF. The full variable domain, completed using reference TRBV11-2 and TRBJ2-3, is EAGVAQSPRYKIIEKRQSVAFWCNPISGHATLYWYQQILGQGPKLLIQFQNNGVVDDSQLPKDRFSAERLKGVDSTLKIQPAKLEDSAVYLCASSLGGVQWAGRGEYFGPGTRLTVL.

The V call is TRBV3-1 (or the pseudogene TRBV3-2), the J call TRBJ1-3; D unclear. Trimming removed 3 bases at V and 1 base at J, with 13 bases between. Germline V gene data show CDR1 as LGHDT and CDR2 as YNNKEL (reference sequence). This CDR3 contains 16 residues. The CDR3 coding sequence is TGTGCCAGCAGCCATATCCCACAGAAATCTGGAAACACCATATATTTT. Its translation: CASSHIPQKSGNTIYF.

This chain links TRBV4-1 with TRBJ2-7; 7 bases fit TRBD2. CDR1 and CDR2 from the germline V gene are MGHRA and YSYEKL. This CDR3 comprises 18 residues. The trim removed 2 bases at V and 2 bases at J, leaving 15 bases unmatched. This chain's CDR3 is CASSQRQSGINNPYEQYF. Here the CDR3 DNA reads TGCGCCAGCAGCCAACGTCAAAGCGGGATAAACAATCCCTACGAGCAGTACTTC.

The chain employs TRBV28 and TRBJ1-5, with D possibly matching TRBD1 (5 bases). This CDR3 is 16 amino acids long. From germline, CDR1 is MDHEN and CDR2 SYDVKM. V lost 5 bases to trimming and J lost 2 bases, with 16 bases between them. CDR3 loop: CASSRRGRSGNQPQHF. Here the CDR3 DNA reads TGTGCCAGCAGTCGTAGGGGCAGGAGTGGCAATCAGCCCCAGCATTTT. Complete variable domain (other parts from reference TRBV28 and TRBJ1-5): DVKVTQSSRYLVKRTGEKVFLECVQDMDHENMFWYRQDPGLGLRLIYFSYDVKMKEKGDIPEGYSVSREKKERFSLILESASTNQTSMYLCASSRRGRSGNQPQHFGDGTRLSIL.

This clone has only one observation. The chain combines TRBV5-1 with TRBJ1-4, with a possible D match to TRBD1 (5 bases). This CDR3 is 14 amino acids long. V was pared by 2 bases and J by 1 base, with 6 bases between. Per the germline V gene, CDR1 is SGHRS and CDR2 is YFSETQ. CDR3: CASSFQGTNEKLFF. CDR3 DNA sequence: TGCGCCAGCAGCTTCCAGGGAACTAATGAAAAACTGTTTTTT.

The CDR3 DNA is TGTGCCAGCAGCAGGGCTGGGGATTCACCCCTCCACTTT. Residues: CASSRAGDSPLHF. V usage is TRBV27 and J usage is TRBJ1-6; D may be TRBD1 (5 bases). The CDR3 spans 13 residues. Trimming stripped 6 bases from V and 8 bases from J, with 11 bases between. Germline V gene sequence: CDR1 MNHEY, CDR2 SMNVEV (reference sequence).

The chain has TRBV12-3 or TRBV12-4 and TRBJ2-7; a weak D match, TRBD2 (6 bases). Trimming pared 4 bases from V and 6 bases from J, leaving 13 bases between. This CDR3 is 13 amino acids long. The CDR3 sequence is CASSYAGSVEQYF. DNA of the CDR3: TGTGCCAGCAGTTACGCCGGGAGTGTCGAGCAGTACTTC.

The CDR3 loop reads CASSKTWDKANYGYTF. The CDR3 coding sequence is TGTGCCAGCAGCAAAACTTGGGACAAGGCTAACTATGGCTACACCTTC. V and J are TRBV21-1 and TRBJ1-2; the table gives TRBD1 as D, unverified against the DNA. TRBV21-1 is a pseudogene. The CDR3 has 16 amino acids.

The chain is built from TRBV7-9 and TRBJ2-2; 7 bases align to TRBD1. This CDR3 region has 14 residues. Germline assignment: CDR1 SEHNR and CDR2 FQNEAQ (reference sequence). The V segment lost 11 bases and the J segment 1 base; nucleotides outside the gene matches: 7. CDR3 in DNA: TGTGCCCCCATGTCAGGGGGGAACACCGGGGAGCTGTTTTTT. This codes for CAPMSGGNTGELFF. Supplemented by reference TRBV7-9 and TRBJ2-2, the full variable domain reads DTGVSQNPRHKITKRGQNVTFRCDPISEHNRLYWYRQTLGQGPEFLTYFQNEAQLEKSRLLSDRFSAERPKGSFSTLEIQRTEQGDSAMYLCAPMSGGNTGELFFGEGSRLTVL.

The V call is TRBV19, the J call TRBJ2-3, with D possibly being TRBD2 (6 bases). This CDR3 region has 19 residues. Deletions cut 6 bases from V and 0 bases from J, with 25 bases between. Germline CDR1 reads LNHDA; CDR2 reads SQIVND (reference sequence). DNA of the CDR3: TGTGCCAGTAGGTCTAGCGCAGCTATGAAAACCCCTAGCACAGATACGCAGTATTTT. It translates to CASRSSAAMKTPSTDTQYF.

Only a few counts were recorded for this clone. V usage is TRBV6-1 and J usage is TRBJ2-7; D is perhaps TRBD2 (5 bases). CDR3 length: 15 amino acids. Trimming took 1 base from V and 2 from J, leaving 12 bases between them. The V gene's germline CDR1 is MNHNS and CDR2 SASEGT. This CDR3 is CASSEEDWRTYEQYF. In nucleotides, the CDR3 is TGTGCCAGCAGTGAAGAGGACTGGAGGACCTACGAGCAGTACTTC.

The chain employs TRBV28 and TRBJ2-2, with D tentatively TRBD1 (5 bases). The CDR3 loop spans 16 amino acids. The germline V and J ends were trimmed by 3 bases and 4 bases, with 15 bases remaining between them. The V gene's germline CDR1 is MDHEN and CDR2 SYDVKM. The CDR3 nucleotides read TGTGCCAGCAGTTTTATCCCAGGGTCGGGCACCGGGGAGCTGTTTTTT. This codes for CASSFIPGSGTGELFF.

The rearrangement uses TRBV6-4 and TRBJ1-1; 9 bases line up with TRBD1. This CDR3 comprises 13 residues. Losses at the gene ends were 6 bases for V and 7 bases for J; bases not matched to a gene: 6. Germline V gives CDR1 MRHNA, CDR2 SNTAGT. Written as DNA, the CDR3 is TGTGCCAGCAGCCAGGACAGGGGATTTGAAGCTTTCTTT. This encodes CASSQDRGFEAFF.

The genes are TRBV6-2 or TRBV6-3 and TRBJ2-7; 10 nucleotides match TRBD2. Germline loops: CDR1 MNHEY, CDR2 SVGEGT. CDR3 length equals 15 residues. The V and J ends lost 0 bases and 3 bases, in that order; junction bases with no gene match: 2. The CDR3 DNA is TGTGCCAGCAGTTACTCGCGGACTAGCGGCTACGAGCAGTACTTC. This encodes CASSYSRTSGYEQYF.

The chain uses TRBV3-1 (or the pseudogene TRBV3-2) and TRBJ2-7, with 8 nucleotides matching TRBD2. With 1 base clipped from V and 1 base from J, the junction kept 6 bases outside the gene matches. This CDR3 has 16 amino acids. CDR1 is LGHDT, CDR2 YNNKEL, per germline (reference sequence). This CDR3 is CASSQGTGRASYEQYF. DNA of the CDR3: TGTGCCAGCAGCCAAGGAACCGGGAGGGCATCCTACGAGCAGTACTTC.

J is TRBJ1-2 and V is TRBV14; D gene uncertain. Germline values: CDR1 SGHDN, CDR2 FVKESK. V was clipped by 0 bases and J by 3 bases, with 14 bases between them. This CDR3 has 16 amino acids. The CDR3 nucleotides are TGTGCCAGCAGCCAAGATCTGACATTTCCAGACTATGGCTACACCTTC. This encodes CASSQDLTFPDYGYTF.

This chain uses TRBV6-5 with TRBJ2-7; TRBD2 aligns across 9 bases. Germline V gene lookup returns CDR1 MNHEY and CDR2 SVGAGI. The length of the CDR3 is 15 residues. V was clipped by 4 bases and J by 2 bases; unmatched bases: 6. This CDR3 reads CASSSKTSGTYEQYF. The CDR3 bases are TGTGCCAGCAGTTCTAAGACTAGCGGAACCTACGAGCAGTACTTC.

As DNA, the CDR3 is TGTGCCAGCAGCTTAGGACAGAGGAACACTGAAGCTTTCTTT. It yields the protein CASSLGQRNTEAFF. The chain links TRBV11-2 to TRBJ1-1, with D tentatively TRBD1 (5 bases). Germline V gives CDR1 SGHAT, CDR2 FQNNGV. The CDR3 sequence is 14 residues long. V was shortened by 1 base and J by 1 base, with 7 bases between the two germline ends.

The chain links TRBV20-1 to TRBJ2-5; 13 bases map to TRBD2. Germline loops: CDR1 DFQATT, CDR2 SNEGSKA (reference sequence). CDR3 size: 15 residues. Trimming cost V 3 bases and J 5 bases; bases outside gene matches: 6. As DNA, the CDR3 is TGCAGTGCTAGTAGGACTAGCGGGAGAGCGGAGACCCAGTACTTC. As protein: CSASRTSGRAETQYF.

The chain is built from TRBV5-1 and TRBJ1-3, with a possible D match to TRBD1 (6 bases). Germline lookup yields CDR1 SGHRS and CDR2 YFSETQ. Trimming took 3 bases from V and 4 from J, leaving 14 bases between them. The CDR3 covers 15 residues. The CDR3 DNA sequence: TGCGCCAGCAGCTCGTCCGGGACACCGGGAAACACCATATATTTT. Translating gives CASSSSGTPGNTIYF.